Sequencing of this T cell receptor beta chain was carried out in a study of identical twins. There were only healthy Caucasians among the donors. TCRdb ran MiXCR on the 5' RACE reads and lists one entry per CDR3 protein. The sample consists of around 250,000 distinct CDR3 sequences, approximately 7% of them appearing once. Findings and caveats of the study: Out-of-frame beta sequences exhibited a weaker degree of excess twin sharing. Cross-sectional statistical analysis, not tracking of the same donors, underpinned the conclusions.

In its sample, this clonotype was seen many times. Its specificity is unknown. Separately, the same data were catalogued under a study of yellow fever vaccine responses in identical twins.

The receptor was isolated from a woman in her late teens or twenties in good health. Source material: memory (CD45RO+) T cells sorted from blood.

The DNA for the CDR3 is TGTGCCACCAGCAGAAGTTTGAGGTCGTTCGGGGAGCTGTTTTTT. Its protein product is CATSRSLRSFGELFF. This rearrangement joins TRBV15 to TRBJ2-2; D not resolved. V was trimmed by 2 bases and J by 7 bases, leaving 14 bases between them. CDR3 length: 15 amino acids. The germline V gene encodes CDR1 LNHNV and CDR2 YYDKDF (reference sequence). The full variable domain, with the rest looked up from reference TRBV15 and TRBJ2-2, is DAMVIQNPRYQVTQFGKPVTLSCSQTLNHNVMYWYQQKSSQAPKLLFHYYDKDFNNEADTPDNFQSRRPNTSFCFLDIRSPGLGDTAMYLCATSRSLRSFGELFFGEGSRLTVL.